What follows describes a single T cell receptor beta chain. Its specificity is unknown. This sample was included in a study of OX40 agonist ivuxolimab in advanced cancers. Study as a whole: Patients were treated with ivuxolimab, an agonistic anti-OX40 (CD134) antibody. Study findings and constraints: The authors did not determine the antigen specificity of the expanded peripheral T cells.

Clones were read by immunoSEQ multiplex PCR, and TCRdb kept only the in-frame ones, dropping some. The repertoire holds about 150,000 clones, with under 95% as singletons. The CDR3 loop spans 16 amino acids. V lost 0 bases, J lost 2 bases, and 14 bases lay in between. Germline V gene lookup returns CDR1 SGHTA and CDR2 FQGNSA. Any history of autoimmune disease or systemic immunosuppression disqualified patients. Peripheral blood came from all dose cohorts at three timepoints. This receptor was obtained from an adult with an advanced solid tumor such as melanoma, head and neck, liver or kidney cancer. V gene TRBV7-2 combines with J gene TRBJ2-7; the D gene is possibly TRBD1 (6 bases). Sequencing used CD4+ or CD8+ T cells sorted from blood, obtained in a trial of the OX40 agonist ivuxolimab. This CDR3 is CASSLAAGGFPYEQYF. Written as DNA, the CDR3 is TGTGCCAGCAGCTTAGCGGCTGGGGGCTTCCCCTACGAGCAGTACTTC.